This T cell receptor beta chain came from a study of shared T cell receptors in the human thymus. Sequenced by immunoSEQ multiplex PCR; TCRdb stores in-frame clones only, minus some. The sample yields over 350,000 clones, around 93% seen once. The V and J ends lost 6 bases and 7 bases respectively, with 10 bases between them. This CDR3 comprises 12 residues. CDR1 is LNHDA, CDR2 SQIVND, per germline (reference sequence). The material sequenced was thymocytes. This receptor was obtained from a human donor. The chain uses TRBV19 and TRBJ1-5; D gene uncertain. The CDR3 is CASRGSGQPQHF. As DNA, the CDR3 is TGTGCCAGTAGAGGCAGCGGACAGCCCCAGCATTTT.